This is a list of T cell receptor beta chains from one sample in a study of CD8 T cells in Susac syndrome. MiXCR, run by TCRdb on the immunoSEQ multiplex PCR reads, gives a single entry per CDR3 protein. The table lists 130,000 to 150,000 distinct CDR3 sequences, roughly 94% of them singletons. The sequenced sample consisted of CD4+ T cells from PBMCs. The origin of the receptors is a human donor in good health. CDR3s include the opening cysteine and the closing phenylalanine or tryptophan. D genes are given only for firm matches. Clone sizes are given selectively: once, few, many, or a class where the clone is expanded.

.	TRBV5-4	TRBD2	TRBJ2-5	TGTGCCAGCAGCTTAGCGGGAGTCCAAGAGACCCAGTACTTC	CASSLAGVQETQYF
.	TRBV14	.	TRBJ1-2	TGTGCCAGCAGCCAAGGGGGCGCACCCTATGGCTACACCTTC	CASSQGGAPYGYTF
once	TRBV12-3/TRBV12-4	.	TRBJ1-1	TGTGCCAGCAGTTTTGGGGGCCTGGACACTGAAGCTTTCTTT	CASSFGGLDTEAFF
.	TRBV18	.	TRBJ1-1	TGTGCCAGCTCTTCAATGACTGAAGCTTTCTTT	CASSSMTEAFF
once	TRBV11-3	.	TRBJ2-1	TGTGCCAGCAGCTCCAACTCCTACAATGAGCAGTTCTTC	CASSSNSYNEQFF
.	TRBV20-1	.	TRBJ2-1	TGCAGTGCTAGGGGTCGGGCCTACAATGAGCAGTTCTTC	CSARGRAYNEQFF
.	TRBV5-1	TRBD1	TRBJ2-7	TGCGCCAGCAGCCTCATGACAGGGGGCACAGGCGAGCAGTACTTC	CASSLMTGGTGEQYF
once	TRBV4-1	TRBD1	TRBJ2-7	TGCGCCAGCAGCCAAGCGGACAGGGCGCAATACTACGAGCAGTACTTC	CASSQADRAQYYEQYF
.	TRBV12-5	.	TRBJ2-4	TGTGCTGGTTGTTCAGAGATAGCCAAAAACATTCAGTACTTC	CAGCSEIAKNIQYF
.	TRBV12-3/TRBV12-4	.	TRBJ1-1	TGTGCCAGCAGCCCACAGCAGAACACTGAAGCTTTCTTT	CASSPQQNTEAFF
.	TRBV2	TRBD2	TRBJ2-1	TGTGCCAGCAGTCCTAGCGGGAGGGCCGTTAATGAGCAGTTCTTC	CASSPSGRAVNEQFF
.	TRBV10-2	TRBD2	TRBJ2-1	TGCGCCAGCAGACTAGCGGGAGGGTACAATGAGCAGTTCTTC	CASRLAGGYNEQFF
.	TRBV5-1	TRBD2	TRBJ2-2	TGCGCCAGCAGCAAAGGACTAGCGGACACCGGGGAGCTGTTTTTT	CASSKGLADTGELFF
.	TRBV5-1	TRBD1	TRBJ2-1	TGCGCCAGCAGCTCGGGACAGGGGGCGGTCAATGAGCAGTTCTTC	CASSSGQGAVNEQFF
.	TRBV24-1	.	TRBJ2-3	TGTGCCACCAGTGTCAACCGGGACTTAGGCACAGATACGCAGTATTTT	CATSVNRDLGTDTQYF
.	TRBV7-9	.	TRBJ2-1	TGTGCCAGCACCTCTTACAATGAGCAGTTCTTC	CASTSYNEQFF
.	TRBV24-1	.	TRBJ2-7	TGTGCCACCAGTGATTTGCAAAACGTGCGGGACTGGCACGAGCAGTACTTC	CATSDLQNVRDWHEQYF
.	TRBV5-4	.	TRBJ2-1	TGTGCCAGCAGCAGTCGTTCTAAGGGGGATGAGCAGTTCTTC	CASSSRSKGDEQFF
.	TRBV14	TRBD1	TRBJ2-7	TGTGCCAGCAGCCTCGGACAGGGGACATCCTACGAGCAGTACTTC	CASSLGQGTSYEQYF
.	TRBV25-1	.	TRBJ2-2	TGTGCCAGCAGTGATTTAGGTCGGGACACCGGGGAGCTGTTTTTT	CASSDLGRDTGELFF
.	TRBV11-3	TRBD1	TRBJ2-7	TGTGCCAGCAGCCGGACAGGGGATTCCTACGAGCAGTACTTC	CASSRTGDSYEQYF
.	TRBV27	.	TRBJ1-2	TGTGCCAGCAGTTTAAAAGGACATGCCTACTATGGCTACACCTTC	CASSLKGHAYYGYTF
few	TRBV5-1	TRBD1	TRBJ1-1	TGCGCCAGCAGCCGGCCAGGGGGCGCTGAAGCTTTCTTT	CASSRPGGAEAFF
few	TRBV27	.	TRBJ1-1	TGTGCCAGCAGGACGGGACCCAACACTGAAGCTTTCTTT	CASRTGPNTEAFF
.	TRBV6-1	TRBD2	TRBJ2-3	TGTGCCAGCTCCGGGACTAGCCGTGATACGCAGTATTTT	CASSGTSRDTQYF
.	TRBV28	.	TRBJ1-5	TGTGCCAGCAGTTTTACCGGTATTGGCAATCAGCCCCAGCATTTT	CASSFTGIGNQPQHF
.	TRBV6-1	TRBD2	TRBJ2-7	TGTGCCAGCAGTCCCCTGGGGCTAGCGGGAGGCCCAAGCTCCTACGAGCAGTACTTC	CASSPLGLAGGPSSYEQYF
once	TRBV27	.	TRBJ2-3	TGTGCCAGCAGTCCACTCGCGGGACCACACATAGATACGCAGTATTTT	CASSPLAGPHIDTQYF